The entry below describes one T cell receptor beta chain. Its specificity is unknown. This entry belongs to a study of OX40 agonist ivuxolimab in advanced cancers. Using immunoSEQ multiplex PCR, the repertoire was profiled, and TCRdb retains in-frame clones only, with some absent. The table records about 49,000 clones, about 88% of them present only once. Blood sampling took place at baseline, cycle 4 day 1, and cycle 7 day 1. Whole-study findings and limits: No determination was made of the antigen specificity of the expanded peripheral T cells. Relative to CD4+, CD8+ T cells held more expanded clones on average. In the 0.1 to 3.0 mg/kg range, CD4+ and CD8+ blood T cells had expanded clonally by week 6.

Germline V CDR1 and CDR2: MNHEY, SVGAGI. The CDR3 has 12 amino acids. V lost 5 bases and J lost 5, with 9 bases in between. This rearrangement joins TRBV6-5 to TRBJ1-1; D remains unclear. The TCR sequence derives from an adult with an advanced solid tumor such as melanoma, head and neck, liver or kidney cancer. Source: CD4+ or CD8+ T cells sorted from blood, taken in a trial of the OX40 agonist ivuxolimab. CDR3 loop: CASSGTGTEAFF. CDR3 coding DNA: TGTGCCAGCAGTGGAACGGGAACTGAAGCTTTCTTT.